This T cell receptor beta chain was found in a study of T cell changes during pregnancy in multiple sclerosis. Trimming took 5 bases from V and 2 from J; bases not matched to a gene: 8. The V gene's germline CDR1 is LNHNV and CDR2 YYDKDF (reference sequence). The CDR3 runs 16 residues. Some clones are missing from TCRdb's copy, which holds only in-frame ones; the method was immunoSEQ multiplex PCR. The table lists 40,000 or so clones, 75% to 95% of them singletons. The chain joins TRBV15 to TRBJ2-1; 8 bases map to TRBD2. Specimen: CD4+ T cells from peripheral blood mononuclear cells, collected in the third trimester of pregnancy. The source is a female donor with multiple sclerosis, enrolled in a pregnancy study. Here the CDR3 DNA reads TGTGCCACCAGCGTCGGGGGGGGGCGGCCCTACAATGAGCAGTTCTTC. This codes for CATSVGGGRPYNEQFF.